These 15 T cell receptor beta chains were sequenced from one sample in a study of T cells in Graves' hyperthyroidism and ophthalmopathy. RNA transcripts gave rise to amplified TCR beta CDR3 regions. During a first-round RT-PCR of the TCR CDR3, the HTBI primer set was used. TCRdb passed the multiplex PCR reads through MiXCR, listing each CDR3 protein once. The sample holds hundreds of thousands of distinct CDR3 sequences, under 15% seen once. Sequencing used blood. The receptors shown here come from a woman aged 40 to 50 with Graves' ophthalmopathy.

Many counts were recorded for this clonotype. The J gene is TRBJ1-5, the V gene TRBV6-1, with D unresolved. The CDR3 runs to 15 residues. Germline V gene data show CDR1 as MNHNS and CDR2 as SASEGT. Trimming removed 1 base from V and 2 bases from J, with 9 bases in between. As DNA, the CDR3 is TGTGCCAGCAGTGAAGAGTACGGGGGCAATCAGCCCCAGCATTTT. Translation: CASSEEYGGNQPQHF.

This clonotype was recorded at least ten times. The chain is built from TRBV6-5 and TRBJ1-2; D ambiguous. The germline gives CDR1 MNHEY, CDR2 SVGAGI. V was cut by 5 bases and J by 0 bases, with 10 bases left in between. The CDR3 sequence is 14 residues long. The CDR3 here is CASSRYDTNYGYTF. CDR3 bases: TGTGCCAGCAGTCGCTATGACACTAACTATGGCTACACCTTC.

This clonotype showed up many times. V is TRBV7-2 and J is TRBJ1-2; 8 bases line up with TRBD1. Germline V gene data show CDR1 as SGHTA and CDR2 as FQGNSA. The V segment lost 8 bases and the J segment 4 bases; nucleotides outside the gene matches: 6. The CDR3 covers 13 residues. The CDR3 is CASVTGAGYGYTF. In nucleotides, the CDR3 is TGTGCCAGCGTGACAGGGGCTGGCTATGGCTACACCTTC. The full variable domain, rest sourced from reference TRBV7-2 and TRBJ1-2, is GAGVSQSPSNKVTEKGKDVELRCDPISGHTALYWYRQSLGQGLEFLIYFQGNSAPDKSGLPSDRFSAERTGGSVSTLTIQRTQQEDSAVYLCASVTGAGYGYTFGSGTRLTVV.

This clonotype was seen at least ten times. V usage is TRBV19 and J usage is TRBJ2-5; TRBD2 might be the D (6 bases). The CDR3 is 14 residues long. Deletions cut 4 bases from V and 5 bases from J, with 14 bases between. Germline V gene lookup returns CDR1 LNHDA and CDR2 SQIVND (reference sequence). This CDR3 reads CASSKAGSEETQYF. In nucleotides, the CDR3 is TGTGCCAGTAGTAAGGCGGGAAGCGAGGAGACCCAGTACTTC.

This clonotype was observed many times. This rearrangement joins TRBV29-1 to TRBJ1-2, with D possibly matching TRBD1 (5 bases). There are 12 residues in the CDR3. V was cut by 4 bases and J by 3 bases, with 9 bases left in between. Germline values: CDR1 SQVTM, CDR2 ANQGSEA. CDR3 DNA sequence: TGCAGCGTTGTTTTAGGGGACTATGGCTACACCTTC. Its translation is CSVVLGDYGYTF.

The rearrangement uses TRBV30 and TRBJ2-2; D possibly uses TRBD1 or TRBD2 (6 bases each). Germline loops: CDR1 GTSNPN, CDR2 SVGIG (reference sequence). Trimming pared 6 bases from V and 4 bases from J, leaving 15 bases between. The CDR3 consists of 14 residues. The CDR3 sequence is CACQPGASTGELFF. CDR3 in DNA: TGTGCCTGCCAACCGGGGGCGAGCACCGGGGAGCTGTTTTTT. Drawing the rest from reference TRBV30 and TRBJ2-2, the complete variable domain is SQTIHQWPATLVQPVGSPLSLECTVEGTSNPNLYWYRQAAGRGLQLLFYSVGIGQISSEVPQNLSASRPQDRQFILSSKKLLLSDSGFYLCACQPGASTGELFFGEGSRLTVL.

This clonotype was seen repeatedly, ten times or more. J is TRBJ2-7 and V is TRBV28; 7 nucleotides match TRBD2. Germline V lookup: CDR1 MDHEN, CDR2 SYDVKM. CDR3 length: 15 amino acids. V trimming: 6 bases; J trimming: 1 base; junction bases outside the gene matches: 9. The CDR3 here is CASSGGTRSSYEQYF. The CDR3 coding sequence is TGTGCCAGCAGCGGGGGGACTCGTAGTTCCTACGAGCAGTACTTC.

The sample holds many counts of this clonotype. The chain has TRBV27 and TRBJ2-5; D may be TRBD2 (6 bases). The CDR3 covers 15 residues. The V end was cut by 0 bases, the J end by 2 bases, with 10 bases between. The germline CDR1 and CDR2 sequences are MNHEY and SMNVEV (reference sequence). The chain's CDR3 is CASSLSGLIQETQYF. Here the CDR3 DNA reads TGTGCCAGCAGTTTATCGGGACTCATACAAGAGACCCAGTACTTC.

This clonotype was recorded at least ten times. This rearrangement joins TRBV12-3 or TRBV12-4 to TRBJ1-3, with a possible D match to TRBD1 (6 bases). V was pared by 2 bases and J by 2 bases, with 10 bases between. The CDR3 length is 15 residues. CDR3 DNA sequence: TGTGCCAGCAGTTTACTGGGGGGCCCTGGAAACACCATATATTTT. Translated: CASSLLGGPGNTIYF.

The table lists this clonotype with many counts. This chain joins TRBV10-2 and TRBJ2-7; no firm D call. There are 11 residues in the CDR3. V lost 7 bases and J 4 bases, leaving 8 bases between the germline ends. In germline, CDR1 is WSHSY, CDR2 SAAADI. CDR3 loop: CASIHGYEQYF. CDR3 coding DNA: TGCGCCAGCATTCACGGATACGAGCAGTACTTC.

This clonotype was found many times. The V call is TRBV7-3, the J call TRBJ2-7, with D perhaps TRBD2 (6 bases). Looked up from germline, CDR1 is SGHTA and CDR2 is FQGTGA. Trimming shortened V by 0 bases and J by 6 bases, and 15 bases separated the two germline ends. The CDR3 spans 15 residues. CDR3 in amino acids: CASSLTGGADVEQYF. In nucleotides, the CDR3 is TGTGCCAGCAGCTTAACCGGCGGGGCCGATGTCGAGCAGTACTTC.

There are many counts of this clonotype. The chain combines TRBV20-1 with TRBJ2-5, with D unresolved. Trimming removed 5 bases at V and 0 bases at J, with 13 bases between. Germline loops: CDR1 DFQATT, CDR2 SNEGSKA (reference sequence). There are 14 residues in the CDR3. CDR3 loop: CSARLGGNQETQYF. CDR3 DNA sequence: TGCAGTGCTCGATTGGGCGGTAACCAAGAGACCCAGTACTTC.

This clonotype has just a few counts. The chain uses TRBV7-8 and TRBJ2-5, with 7 bases fitting TRBD2. The CDR3 consists of 15 residues. Trimming removed 3 bases from V and 0 bases from J; junction bases left unmatched: 4. Germline V CDR1 and CDR2: SGHVS, FQNEAQ. The CDR3 is CASSLQRDNQETQYF. CDR3 in DNA: TGTGCCAGCAGCTTGCAGCGGGATAACCAAGAGACCCAGTACTTC.

This clonotype was recorded at least ten times. This chain links TRBV28 with TRBJ2-5; D unclear. CDR3 length equals 18 residues. Trimming stripped 4 bases from V and 4 bases from J, with 25 bases between. Germline V gene sequence: CDR1 MDHEN, CDR2 SYDVKM. The CDR3 nucleotides are TGTGCCAGCAGTTACATATCCGCCTTGTCGACGGTTCGAGAGACCCAGTACTTC. Protein product: CASSYISALSTVRETQYF. Full variable domain (remainder filled in from reference TRBV28 and TRBJ2-5): DVKVTQSSRYLVKRTGEKVFLECVQDMDHENMFWYRQDPGLGLRLIYFSYDVKMKEKGDIPEGYSVSREKKERFSLILESASTNQTSMYLCASSYISALSTVRETQYFGPGTRLLVL.

The table lists this clonotype with many counts. The chain couples TRBV6-4 to TRBJ1-5, with D maybe TRBD1 (5 bases). V was trimmed by 7 bases and J by 2 bases, leaving 21 bases between them. Germline V gene data show CDR1 as MRHNA and CDR2 as SNTAGT. This CDR3 is 17 amino acids long. CDR3 DNA sequence: TGTGCCAGCAAAGAGGACACCCGCTCTGGGGGCAATCAGCCCCAGCATTTT. Protein product: CASKEDTRSGGNQPQHF.